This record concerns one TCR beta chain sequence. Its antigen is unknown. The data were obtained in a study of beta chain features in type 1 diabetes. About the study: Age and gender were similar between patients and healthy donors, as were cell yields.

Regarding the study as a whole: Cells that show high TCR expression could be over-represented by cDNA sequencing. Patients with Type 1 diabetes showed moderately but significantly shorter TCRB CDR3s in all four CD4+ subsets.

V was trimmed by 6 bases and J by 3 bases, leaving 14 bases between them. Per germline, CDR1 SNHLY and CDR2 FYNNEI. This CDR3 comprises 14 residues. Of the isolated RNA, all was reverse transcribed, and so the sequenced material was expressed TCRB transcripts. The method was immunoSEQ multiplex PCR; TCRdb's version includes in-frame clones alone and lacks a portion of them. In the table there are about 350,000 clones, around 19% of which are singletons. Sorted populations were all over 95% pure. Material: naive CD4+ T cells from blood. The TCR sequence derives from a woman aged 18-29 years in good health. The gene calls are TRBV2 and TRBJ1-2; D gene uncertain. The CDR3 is CASSPEVSDYGYTF. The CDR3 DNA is TGTGCCAGCAGCCCGGAGGTTTCGGACTATGGCTACACCTTC.